This T cell receptor (beta chain) emerged from a study of cytomegalovirus exposure and HLA in healthy donors. The CDR3 runs 14 residues. Germline V gene lookup returns CDR1 SNHLY and CDR2 FYNNEI. V lost 2 bases to trimming and J lost 1 base, with 8 bases between them. The primer mix had 60 Vbeta and 13 Jbeta primers. Only in-frame clones appear in the TCRdb table, and some are missing; sequencing was by immunoSEQ multiplex PCR. The sample has 120,000 or so clones; roughly 74% are singletons. The source is a woman between 50 and 59 years old in good health and CMV-seropositive. The sequenced sample was PBMCs. The rearrangement uses TRBV2 and TRBJ2-5; perhaps TRBD1 as D (5 bases). DNA of the CDR3: TGTGCCAGCAGTGAACAGGGATTCCAAGAGACCCAGTACTTC. Encoded protein: CASSEQGFQETQYF.